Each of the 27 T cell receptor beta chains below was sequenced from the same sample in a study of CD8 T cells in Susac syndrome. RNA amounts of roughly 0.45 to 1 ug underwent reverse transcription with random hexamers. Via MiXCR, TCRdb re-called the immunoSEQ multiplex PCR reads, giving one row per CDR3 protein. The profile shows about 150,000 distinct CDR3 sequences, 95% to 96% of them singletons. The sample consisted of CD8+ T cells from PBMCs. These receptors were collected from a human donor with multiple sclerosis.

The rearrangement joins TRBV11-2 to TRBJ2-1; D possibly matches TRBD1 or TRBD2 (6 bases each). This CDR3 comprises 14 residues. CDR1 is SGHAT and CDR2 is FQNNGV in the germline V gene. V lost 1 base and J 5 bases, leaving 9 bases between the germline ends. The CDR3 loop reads CASSLGGADNEQFF. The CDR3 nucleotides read TGTGCCAGCAGCTTAGGGGGGGCGGACAATGAGCAGTTCTTC.

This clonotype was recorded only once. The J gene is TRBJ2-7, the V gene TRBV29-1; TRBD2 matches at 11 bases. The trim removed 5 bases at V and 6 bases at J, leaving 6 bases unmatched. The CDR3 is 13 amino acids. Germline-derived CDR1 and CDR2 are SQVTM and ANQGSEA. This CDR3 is CSVLLAGGPEQYF. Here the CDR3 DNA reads TGCAGCGTTCTTCTAGCGGGGGGACCCGAGCAGTACTTC.

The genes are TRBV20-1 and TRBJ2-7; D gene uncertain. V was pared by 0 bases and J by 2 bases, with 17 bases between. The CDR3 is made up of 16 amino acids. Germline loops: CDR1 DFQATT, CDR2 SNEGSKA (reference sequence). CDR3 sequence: CSARDQNAWLPYEQYF. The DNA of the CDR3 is TGCAGTGCTAGAGATCAAAATGCGTGGCTCCCCTACGAGCAGTACTTC.

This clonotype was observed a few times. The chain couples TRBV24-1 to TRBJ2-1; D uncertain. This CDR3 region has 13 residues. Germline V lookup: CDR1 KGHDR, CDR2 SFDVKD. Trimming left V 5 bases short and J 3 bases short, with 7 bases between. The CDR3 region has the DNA TGTGCCACCAGTGGTGATTACTACAATGAGCAGTTCTTC. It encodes CATSGDYYNEQFF.

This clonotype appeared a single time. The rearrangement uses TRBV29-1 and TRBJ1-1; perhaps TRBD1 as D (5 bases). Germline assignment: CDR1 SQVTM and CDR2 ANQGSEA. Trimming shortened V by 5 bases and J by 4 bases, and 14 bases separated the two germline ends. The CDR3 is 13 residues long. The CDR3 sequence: CSVYRGGVTEAFF. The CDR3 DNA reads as TGCAGCGTTTATAGGGGCGGAGTCACTGAAGCTTTCTTT.

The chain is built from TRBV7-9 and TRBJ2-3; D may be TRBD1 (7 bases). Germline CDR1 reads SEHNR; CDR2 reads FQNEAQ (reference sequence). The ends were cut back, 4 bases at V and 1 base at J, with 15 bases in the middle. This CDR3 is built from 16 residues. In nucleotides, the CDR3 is TGTGCCAGCAGCTCCTCGGGACAGCGGGGCACAGATACGCAGTATTTT. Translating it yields CASSSSGQRGTDTQYF.

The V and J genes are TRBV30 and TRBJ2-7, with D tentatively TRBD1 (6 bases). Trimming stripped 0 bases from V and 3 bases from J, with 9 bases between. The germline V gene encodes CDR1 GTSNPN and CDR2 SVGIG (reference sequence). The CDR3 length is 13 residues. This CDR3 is CAWSVGAFYEQYF. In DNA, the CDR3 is TGTGCCTGGAGTGTGGGGGCCTTCTACGAGCAGTACTTC.

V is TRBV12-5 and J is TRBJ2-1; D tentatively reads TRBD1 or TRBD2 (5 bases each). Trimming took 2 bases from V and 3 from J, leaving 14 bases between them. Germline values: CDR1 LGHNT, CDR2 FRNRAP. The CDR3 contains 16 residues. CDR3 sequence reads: CASGLFTRDGYNEQFF. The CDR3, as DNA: TGTGCTAGTGGTTTGTTTACTAGGGACGGCTACAATGAGCAGTTCTTC.

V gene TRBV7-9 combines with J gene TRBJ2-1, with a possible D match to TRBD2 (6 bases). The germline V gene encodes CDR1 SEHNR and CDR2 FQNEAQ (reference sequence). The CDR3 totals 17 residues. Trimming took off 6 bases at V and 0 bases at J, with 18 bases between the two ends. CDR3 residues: CASSFSRAGASYNEQFF. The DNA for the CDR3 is TGTGCCAGCAGTTTCTCCCGAGCGGGTGCCTCCTACAATGAGCAGTTCTTC.

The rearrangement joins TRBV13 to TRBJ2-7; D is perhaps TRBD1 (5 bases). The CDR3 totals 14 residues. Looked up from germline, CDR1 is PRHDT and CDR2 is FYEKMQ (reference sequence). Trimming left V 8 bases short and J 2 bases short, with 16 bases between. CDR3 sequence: CASVKWGRAYEQYF. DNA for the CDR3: TGTGCCAGCGTCAAGTGGGGCAGAGCCTACGAGCAGTACTTC.

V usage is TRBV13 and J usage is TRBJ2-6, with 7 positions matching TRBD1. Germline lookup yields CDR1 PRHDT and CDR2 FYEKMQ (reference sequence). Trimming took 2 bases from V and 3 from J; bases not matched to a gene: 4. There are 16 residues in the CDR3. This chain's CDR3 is CASSLRGGVGANVLTF. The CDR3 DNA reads TGTGCCAGCAGCTTAAGAGGGGGCGTTGGGGCCAACGTCCTGACTTTC.

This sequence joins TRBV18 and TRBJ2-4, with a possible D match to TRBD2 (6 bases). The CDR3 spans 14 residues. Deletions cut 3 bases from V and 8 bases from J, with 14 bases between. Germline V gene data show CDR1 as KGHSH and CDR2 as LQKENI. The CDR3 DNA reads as TGTGCCAGCTCACCTCCGGAGGGACCGGACATTCAGTACTTC. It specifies CASSPPEGPDIQYF.

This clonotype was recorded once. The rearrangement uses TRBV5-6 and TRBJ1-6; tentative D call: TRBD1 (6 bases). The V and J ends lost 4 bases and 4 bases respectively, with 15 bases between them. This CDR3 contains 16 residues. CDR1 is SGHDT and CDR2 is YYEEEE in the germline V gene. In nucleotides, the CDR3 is TGTGCCAGCAGCGCAACCACAGGGTTGTATAATTCACCCCTCCACTTT. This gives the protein CASSATTGLYNSPLHF.

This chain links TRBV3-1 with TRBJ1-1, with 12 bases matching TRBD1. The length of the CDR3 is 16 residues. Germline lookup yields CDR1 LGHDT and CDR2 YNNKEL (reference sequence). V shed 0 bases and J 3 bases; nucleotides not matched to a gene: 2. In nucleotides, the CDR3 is TGTGCCAGCAGCCAAGAGGGACAGGGGGCGGACACTGAAGCTTTCTTT. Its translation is CASSQEGQGADTEAFF.

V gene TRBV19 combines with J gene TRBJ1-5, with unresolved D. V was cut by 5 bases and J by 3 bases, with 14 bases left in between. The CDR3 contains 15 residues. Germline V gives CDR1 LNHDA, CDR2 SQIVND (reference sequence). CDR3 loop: CASSVGEQINQPQHF. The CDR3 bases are TGTGCCAGTAGTGTAGGAGAACAGATCAATCAGCCCCAGCATTTT.

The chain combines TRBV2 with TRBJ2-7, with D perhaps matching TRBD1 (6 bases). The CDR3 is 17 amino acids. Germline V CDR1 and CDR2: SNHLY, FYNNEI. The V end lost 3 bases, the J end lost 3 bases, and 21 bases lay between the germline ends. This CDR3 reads CASSEGHVPVPFYEQYV. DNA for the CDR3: TGTGCCAGCAGTGAGGGACACGTCCCTGTGCCCTTCTACGAGCAGTACGTC.

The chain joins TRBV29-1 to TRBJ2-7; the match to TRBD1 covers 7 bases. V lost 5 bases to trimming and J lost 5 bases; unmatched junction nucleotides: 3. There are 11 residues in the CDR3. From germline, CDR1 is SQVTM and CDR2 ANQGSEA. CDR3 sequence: CSVNRGDEQYF. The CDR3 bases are TGCAGCGTTAACAGGGGCGACGAGCAGTACTTC.

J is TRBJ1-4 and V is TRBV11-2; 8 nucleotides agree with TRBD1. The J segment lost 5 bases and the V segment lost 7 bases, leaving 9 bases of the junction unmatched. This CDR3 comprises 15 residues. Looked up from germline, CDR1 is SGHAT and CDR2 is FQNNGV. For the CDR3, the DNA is TGTGCCAGCAACCCCACAGGGGGAGGGAATGAAAAACTGTTTTTT. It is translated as CASNPTGGGNEKLFF. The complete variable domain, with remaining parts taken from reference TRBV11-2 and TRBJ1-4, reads EAGVAQSPRYKIIEKRQSVAFWCNPISGHATLYWYQQILGQGPKLLIQFQNNGVVDDSQLPKDRFSAERLKGVDSTLKIQPAKLEDSAVYLCASNPTGGGNEKLFFGSGTQLSVL.

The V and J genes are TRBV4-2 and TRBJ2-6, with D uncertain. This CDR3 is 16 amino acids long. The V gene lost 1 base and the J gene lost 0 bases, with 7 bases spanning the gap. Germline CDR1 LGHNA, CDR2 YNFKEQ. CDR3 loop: CASSQGSISGANVLTF. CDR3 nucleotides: TGTGCCAGCAGCCAAGGGAGCATCTCTGGGGCCAACGTCCTGACTTTC.

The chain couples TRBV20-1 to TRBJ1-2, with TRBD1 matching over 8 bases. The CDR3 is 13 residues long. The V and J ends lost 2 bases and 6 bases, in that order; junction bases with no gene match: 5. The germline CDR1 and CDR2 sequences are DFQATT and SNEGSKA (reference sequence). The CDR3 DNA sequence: TGCAGTGCTAGACGGACAGGGAGGAATGGCTACACCTTC. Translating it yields CSARRTGRNGYTF.

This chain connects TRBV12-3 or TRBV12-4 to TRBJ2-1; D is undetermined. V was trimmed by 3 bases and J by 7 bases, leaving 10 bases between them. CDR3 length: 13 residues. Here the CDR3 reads CASSLVQGNEQFF. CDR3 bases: TGTGCCAGCAGTTTGGTCCAAGGGAATGAGCAGTTCTTC.

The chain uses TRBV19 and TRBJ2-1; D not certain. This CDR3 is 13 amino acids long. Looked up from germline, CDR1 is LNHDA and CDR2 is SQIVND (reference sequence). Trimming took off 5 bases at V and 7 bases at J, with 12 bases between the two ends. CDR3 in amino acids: CASSADWRNEQFF. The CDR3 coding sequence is TGTGCCAGTAGTGCCGACTGGCGGAATGAGCAGTTCTTC.

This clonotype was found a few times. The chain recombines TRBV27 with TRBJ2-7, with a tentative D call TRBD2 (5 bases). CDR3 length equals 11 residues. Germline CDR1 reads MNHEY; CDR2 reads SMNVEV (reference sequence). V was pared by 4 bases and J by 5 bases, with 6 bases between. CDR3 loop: CASSSGDEQYF. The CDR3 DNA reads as TGTGCCAGCAGTTCCGGGGACGAGCAGTACTTC.

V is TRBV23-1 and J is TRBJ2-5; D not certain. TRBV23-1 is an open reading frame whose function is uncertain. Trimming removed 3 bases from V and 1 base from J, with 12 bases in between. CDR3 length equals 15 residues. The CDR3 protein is CASSHQRGVQETQYF. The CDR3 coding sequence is TGCGCCAGCAGTCACCAGAGAGGAGTCCAAGAGACCCAGTACTTC.

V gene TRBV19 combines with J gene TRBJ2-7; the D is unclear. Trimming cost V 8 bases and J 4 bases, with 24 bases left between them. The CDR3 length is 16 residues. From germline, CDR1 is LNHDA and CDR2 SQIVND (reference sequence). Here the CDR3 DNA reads TGTGCCAGTCGGTATTCGACAAGGTCGTTTTATTACGAGCAGTACTTC. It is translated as CASRYSTRSFYYEQYF.

The CDR3 is CASSAELAGGQETQYF. The CDR3 DNA reads TGTGCCAGCAGTGCTGAACTAGCGGGGGGGCAGGAGACCCAGTACTTC. The chain joins TRBV12-3 or TRBV12-4 to TRBJ2-5; 13 bases map to TRBD2. This CDR3 spans 16 amino acids. Trimming at V came to 5 bases and at J to 5 bases, leaving 8 bases not matched to a gene.

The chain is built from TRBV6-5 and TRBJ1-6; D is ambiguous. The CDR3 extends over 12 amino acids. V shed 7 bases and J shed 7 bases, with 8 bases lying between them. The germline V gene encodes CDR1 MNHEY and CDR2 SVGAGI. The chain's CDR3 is CASISGNSPLHF. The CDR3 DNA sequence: TGTGCCAGCATCTCGGGAAATTCACCCCTCCACTTT.